What follows are 27 T cell receptor beta chains derived from one specimen sequenced in a study of monozygotic twins with inflammatory bowel disease. TCRdb re-called the 5' RACE reads; every CDR3 protein appears as one record, without DNA. This table lists around 380,000 distinct CDR3 sequences. Specimen: blood. The source of these receptors is a human donor with ulcerative colitis or Crohn's disease, or a healthy co-twin of an affected twin (not recorded which).

J is TRBJ2-7 and V is TRBV4-2; the TCRdb D gene call, TRBD2, has no DNA to confirm it. Germline assignment: CDR1 LGHNA and CDR2 YNFKEQ. CDR3 length: 16 residues. CDR3 sequence: CASSRTSGSTSYEQYF.

The chain carries TRBV11-2 and TRBJ1-1. This CDR3 comprises 13 residues. Germline CDR1 and CDR2: SGHAT and FQNNGV. This chain's CDR3 is CASSLGQGREAFF.

The chain recombines TRBV4-3 with TRBJ2-7; TCRdb designates TRBD1, a call that cannot be tested without DNA. Germline CDR1 is LGHNA and CDR2 is YSLEER. The CDR3 totals 15 residues. CDR3: CASSQDKQGGYEQYF.

The V gene is TRBV7-9, the J gene TRBJ1-3; TCRdb designates TRBD1, a call that cannot be tested without DNA. Germline-derived CDR1 and CDR2 are SEHNR and FQNEAQ (reference sequence). The CDR3 has 13 residues. This chain's CDR3 is CASSLPGPNTIYF. Full variable domain (rest looked up from reference TRBV7-9 and TRBJ1-3): DTGVSQNPRHKITKRGQNVTFRCDPISEHNRLYWYRQTLGQGPEFLTYFQNEAQLEKSRLLSDRFSAERPKGSFSTLEIQRTEQGDSAMYLCASSLPGPNTIYFGEGSWLTVV.

The CDR3 is CASSLARGVGYTF. The chain carries TRBV7-2 and TRBJ1-2; TCRdb designates TRBD1, a call that cannot be tested without DNA. The germline gives CDR1 SGHTA, CDR2 FQGNSA. CDR3 length: 13 amino acids.

The genes are TRBV6-2 or TRBV6-3 and TRBJ2-7; with no DNA, the TCRdb D assignment of TRBD1 cannot be verified. Germline-derived CDR1 and CDR2 are MNHEY and SVGEGT. The CDR3 sequence is 15 residues long. The CDR3 loop reads CASSYSGTALYEQYF.

The V and J genes are TRBV5-5 and TRBJ2-3; the D gene TCRdb calls, TRBD1, cannot be checked with no DNA. This CDR3 contains 14 residues. Germline lookup yields CDR1 SGHKS and CDR2 YYEKEE (reference sequence). The CDR3 spells CASSVRGSPDTQYF.

The chain recombines TRBV10-3 with TRBJ2-5. Per the germline V gene, CDR1 is ENHRY and CDR2 is SYGVKD. The CDR3 sequence is 12 residues long. The CDR3 sequence is CAIRTSEETQYF.

The rearrangement joins TRBV6-2 or TRBV6-3 to TRBJ2-3; the TRBD2 assignment by TCRdb is unverifiable without DNA. Germline assignment: CDR1 MNHEY and CDR2 SVGEGT. The CDR3 covers 17 residues. The CDR3 loop reads CASSSPRTSGYTDTQYF.

The V and J genes are TRBV6-1 and TRBJ2-7; the TCRdb call, TRBD1, lacks DNA for checking. The germline CDR1 and CDR2 sequences are MNHNS and SASEGT. This CDR3 is 14 amino acids long. CDR3: CASREGTLPYEQYF.

The V call is TRBV6-5, the J call TRBJ2-7. Germline CDR1 reads MNHEY; CDR2 reads SVGAGI. The CDR3 extends over 14 amino acids. CDR3 sequence: CASSYLDGNYEQYF.

V usage is TRBV7-2 and J usage is TRBJ2-5. Germline assignment: CDR1 SGHTA and CDR2 FQGNSA. The CDR3 runs 14 residues. The CDR3 sequence is CASSRLVAGETQYF.

The chain has TRBV20-1 and TRBJ2-3. The germline gives CDR1 DFQATT, CDR2 SNEGSKA (reference sequence). The CDR3 loop spans 11 amino acids. The CDR3 sequence: CSARDTNTQYF.

V usage is TRBV2 and J usage is TRBJ1-3; the TRBD1 assignment by TCRdb is unverifiable without DNA. This CDR3 contains 15 residues. From germline, CDR1 is SNHLY and CDR2 FYNNEI. CDR3 in amino acids: CASRTGGRSGNTIYF.

The chain links TRBV7-2 to TRBJ2-7; lacking DNA, the TRBD2 call made by TCRdb goes unchecked. Looked up from germline, CDR1 is SGHTA and CDR2 is FQGNSA. The CDR3 runs 13 residues. Here the CDR3 reads CASSLVEGLEQYF. Looking up the rest from reference TRBV7-2 and TRBJ2-7 gives the full variable domain: GAGVSQSPSNKVTEKGKDVELRCDPISGHTALYWYRQSLGQGLEFLIYFQGNSAPDKSGLPSDRFSAERTGGSVSTLTIQRTQQEDSAVYLCASSLVEGLEQYFGPGTRLTVT.

V is TRBV20-1 and J is TRBJ2-3; TCRdb outputs TRBD2, but without DNA this stays unchecked. Germline assignment: CDR1 DFQATT and CDR2 SNEGSKA (reference sequence). The CDR3 length is 17 residues. The CDR3: CSATPLAGGLQEDTQYF.

The chain recombines TRBV29-1 with TRBJ2-7. The CDR3 consists of 12 residues. CDR1 is SQVTM, CDR2 ANQGSEA, per germline. The chain's CDR3 is CSVAGSSYEQYF.

The V gene is TRBV9, the J gene TRBJ2-1; there is no DNA to check the TCRdb D call of TRBD2. Germline V CDR1 and CDR2: SGDLS, YYNGEE. The CDR3 runs 16 residues. The CDR3 is CASSQNRDYGANEQFF.

J is TRBJ2-7 and V is TRBV29-1; TCRdb's D gene call, TRBD1, goes unchecked for lack of DNA. Per germline, CDR1 SQVTM and CDR2 ANQGSEA. The CDR3 extends over 12 amino acids. This CDR3 is CSVWGPVYEQYF.

This rearrangement joins TRBV12-3 or TRBV12-4 to TRBJ1-2; TCRdb's assignment of TRBD1 cannot be checked, as there is no DNA. CDR3 length: 14 amino acids. Here the CDR3 reads CASSLGQGDYGYTF.

This chain links TRBV5-4 with TRBJ2-3; TCRdb indicates TRBD1, and absent DNA this call remains unverified. Per germline, CDR1 SGHNT and CDR2 YYREEE (reference sequence). CDR3 length: 13 amino acids. The CDR3 sequence is CASGAGFTDTQYF.

The CDR3 protein is CSAPTGERITEAFF. The chain links TRBV20-1 to TRBJ1-1; the D call from TCRdb, TRBD1, cannot be confirmed without DNA. Germline assignment: CDR1 DFQATT and CDR2 SNEGSKA (reference sequence). CDR3 length: 14 amino acids.

This sequence joins TRBV28 and TRBJ2-2; TCRdb's D gene call, TRBD2, goes unchecked for lack of DNA. Germline CDR1 MDHEN, CDR2 SYDVKM. CDR3 length equals 15 residues. CDR3 sequence reads: CASSLPSGGTGELFF.

This chain connects TRBV5-1 to TRBJ2-2; no DNA is available, so the TRBD2 call from TCRdb remains unchecked. The CDR3 loop spans 16 amino acids. CDR1 and CDR2 (germline): SGHRS, YFSETQ. The CDR3 spells CASSLTSGVNTGELFF.

The V gene is TRBV11-2, the J gene TRBJ2-3; TCRdb's D call of TRBD2 is untestable without DNA. The length of the CDR3 is 20 residues. Per germline, CDR1 SGHAT and CDR2 FQNNGV. The CDR3 region is CASSFDSAWVASGSADTQYF. Full variable domain (rest looked up from reference TRBV11-2 and TRBJ2-3): EAGVAQSPRYKIIEKRQSVAFWCNPISGHATLYWYQQILGQGPKLLIQFQNNGVVDDSQLPKDRFSAERLKGVDSTLKIQPAKLEDSAVYLCASSFDSAWVASGSADTQYFGPGTRLTVL.

The chain is built from TRBV7-2 and TRBJ2-3; TCRdb indicates TRBD2, and absent DNA this call remains unverified. CDR1 is SGHTA and CDR2 is FQGNSA in the germline V gene. The CDR3 loop spans 16 amino acids. CDR3 protein: CASSLVGSGSTDTQYF.

The chain joins TRBV18 to TRBJ2-3; TCRdb proposes TRBD1, but this gene call is untestable without DNA. The CDR3 has 15 residues. CDR1 and CDR2 from the germline V gene are KGHSH and LQKENI. The CDR3: CASSQAGQGTDTQYF. Looking up the rest from reference TRBV18 and TRBJ2-3 gives the full variable domain: NAGVMQNPRHLVRRRGQEARLRCSPMKGHSHVYWYRQLPEEGLKFMVYLQKENIIDESGMPKERFSAEFPKEGPSILRIQQVVRGDSAAYFCASSQAGQGTDTQYFGPGTRLTVL.